The entry below gives a single T cell receptor beta chain sequence along with its context. It has no known antigen specificity. Base-call qualities are not available, and no considerably larger clone is one nucleotide away. Peripheral blood CD8+ and CD4+ T cells from healthy donors, Susac syndrome patients and multiple sclerosis patients were profiled by high-throughput TCR beta sequencing. Treatment-naive patients with stable or active relapsing-remitting disease fulfilling revised McDonald criteria were used as multiple sclerosis controls. Bulk CD8+ and CD4+ T cells were purified by magnetic negative isolation, whereas CD8+ TEMRA cells were enriched by FACS. Blood was collected in EDTA tubes and processed within 24 hours, with PBMCs isolated through density gradient centrifugation. PBMCs intended for TCR sequencing were frozen in liquid nitrogen and were later thawed in a 37 degrees C water bath. A purity of at least 90% was achieved for sorted or isolated CD4+, CD8+ and CD8+ TEMRA cells.

RNA was extracted using the RNeasy kit, and about 0.45 to 1 ug of the RNA was reverse transcribed with random hexamers. The immunoSEQ multiplex PCR assay, covering 54 Vbeta and 13 Jbeta segments, was used to amplify TCR beta CDR3 regions. To correct PCR amplification bias, a synthetic template baseline was used for both primer optimization and computational correction. The authors processed their data as follows. Reads were annotated to V, D and J genes per IMGT and analyzed with immunoSEQ Analyzer, keeping only productive sequences. Clonality was computed as one minus Shannon entropy normalized by log2 of the number of productive unique sequences. For each patient and control, public and private clones were evaluated within the 100 most prevalent clones. Susac-specific clones were defined as absent from healthy and MS cohorts, over a thousand published viral clones and other ImmuneACCESS disease sequences. TCRdb reprocessed the public reads (quality trimming at Q25 with fastp, clone calling with MiXCR) and kept in-frame beta chains. Entries are consolidated by CDR3 protein sequence, retaining the most common genes and DNA. What appears here as the V and J calls and clone size reflects TCRdb's work, not the paper's. The sample table records around 270,000 distinct CDR3 sequences; around 91% of these occur just once. The ten largest clones represent about 0.17% of the sample.

Trimming accounts for 0 bases at V and 1 base at J, while the number of junction bases matched to no gene is 5. CDR1 WSHSY and CDR2 SAAADI were looked up in the germline V gene. The CDR3 covers 16 residues, taking in both the cysteine and the phenylalanine. The DNA shown is the 48-base CDR3, in frame from base 1. This entry is derived from a study of CD8 T cells in Susac syndrome (dated by TCRdb to about 2019). About the full investigation: Whether CD8+ T cell activation and differentiation in Susac syndrome was antigen driven was tested using repertoire sequencing. The clonality of the CD8+ T cell repertoire was compared across more than 9 healthy donors, roughly 14 Susac syndrome patients and about 15 multiple sclerosis patients.

Paper-wide results and their limitations: The study acknowledged that relatively few individuals were included in the TCR sequencing and HLA analysis.

The sequenced material came from CD8+ T cells from PBMCs. The receptor was derived from a human donor with multiple sclerosis. The chain is made from TRBV10-2 and TRBJ1-1, with 7 middle bases fitting TRBD1. The CDR3 protein sequence reads: CASSESGDRPNTEAFF. The sequenced DNA is TGCGCCAGCAGTGAGTCGGGGGACAGACCGAACACTGAAGCTTTCTTT.